Given below is one T cell receptor (beta chain) in context. 60 Vbeta and 13 Jbeta primers were used in PCR. TCRdb keeps only in-frame clones here, not all; method: immunoSEQ multiplex PCR. The repertoire holds tens of thousands of clones, roughly 79% seen once, with 5.5% to 7% in the top ten. V shed 6 bases and J 3 bases; nucleotides not matched to a gene: 5. Germline V lookup: CDR1 MDHEN, CDR2 SYDVKM. The CDR3 length is 14 residues. The data originate from a study of cytomegalovirus exposure and HLA in healthy donors. Sequencing was carried out using PBMCs. The chain links TRBV28 to TRBJ1-1, with TRBD1 matching 9 bases. This receptor was identified in a man between 18 and 29 years old in good health and CMV-seropositive. The CDR3 sequence is CASSTGGRDTEAFF. As DNA, the CDR3 is TGTGCCAGCAGCACAGGGGGCAGGGACACTGAAGCTTTCTTT.